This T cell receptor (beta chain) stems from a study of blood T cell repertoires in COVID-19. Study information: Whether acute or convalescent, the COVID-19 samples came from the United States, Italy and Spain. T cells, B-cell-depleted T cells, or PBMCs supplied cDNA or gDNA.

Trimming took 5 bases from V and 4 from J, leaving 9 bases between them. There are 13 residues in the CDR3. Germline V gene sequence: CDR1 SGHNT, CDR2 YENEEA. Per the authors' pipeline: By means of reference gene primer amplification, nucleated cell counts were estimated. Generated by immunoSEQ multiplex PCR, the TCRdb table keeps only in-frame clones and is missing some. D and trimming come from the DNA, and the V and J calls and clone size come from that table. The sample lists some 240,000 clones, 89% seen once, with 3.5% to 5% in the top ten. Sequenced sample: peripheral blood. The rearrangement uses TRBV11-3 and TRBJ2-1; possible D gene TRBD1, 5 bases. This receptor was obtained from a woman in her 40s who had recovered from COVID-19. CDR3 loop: CASSLRQYNEQFF. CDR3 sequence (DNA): TGTGCCAGCAGCCTCCGACAGTACAATGAGCAGTTCTTC.